The clone carrying this TCR beta chain was seen repeatedly, ten times or more. Its antigen remains unknown. Amplification of TCR beta CDR3 regions was performed using RNA transcripts as template. RT-PCR in the first round (using the HTBI primer set) targeted the TCR CDR3. One entry per CDR3 protein, called by TCRdb with MiXCR from the multiplex PCR reads. The sample shows about 610,000 distinct CDR3 sequences, roughly 15% of them seen only once. In making diagnoses, clinical symptoms, serum thyroxine and TRAb, thyroid ultrasound and orbital computed tomography were all used. PBMCs came from 9 to 10 ml fresh peripheral blood. This entry comes from a study of T cells in Graves' hyperthyroidism and ophthalmopathy. The CDR3 runs to 13 residues. V lost 7 bases, J lost 6 bases, and 11 bases lay in between. Germline CDR1 reads KGHDR; CDR2 reads SFDVKD. Points from the study as a whole: Ophthalmopathy stood apart from stable hyperthyroidism in a 13 V-J model. Most clonotypes expanded in the thyroid (above 0.001) were also present in blood.

Sequenced material: blood. J is TRBJ2-2 and V is TRBV24-1; the D gene is possibly TRBD1 (6 bases). The clonotype comes from a woman aged 40 to 55 with Graves' ophthalmopathy. CDR3 sequence reads: CATSLQGPGELFF. CDR3 nucleotides: TGTGCCACCAGCCTTCAGGGGCCCGGGGAGCTGTTTTTT.